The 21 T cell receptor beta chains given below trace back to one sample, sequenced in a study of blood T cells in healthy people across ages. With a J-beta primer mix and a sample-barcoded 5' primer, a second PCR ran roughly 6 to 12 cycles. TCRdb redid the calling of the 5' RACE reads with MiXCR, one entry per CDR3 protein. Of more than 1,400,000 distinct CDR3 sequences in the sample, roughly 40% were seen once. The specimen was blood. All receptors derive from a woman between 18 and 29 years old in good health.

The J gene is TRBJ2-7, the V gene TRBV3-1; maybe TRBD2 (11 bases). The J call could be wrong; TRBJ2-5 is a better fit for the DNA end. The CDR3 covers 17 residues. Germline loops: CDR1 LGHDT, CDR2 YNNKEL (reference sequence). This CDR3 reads CASSQGDRGLAEETQYF. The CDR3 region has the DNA TGTGCCAGCAGCCAGGGGGACAGGGGACTAGCGGAAGAGACCCAGTACTTC.

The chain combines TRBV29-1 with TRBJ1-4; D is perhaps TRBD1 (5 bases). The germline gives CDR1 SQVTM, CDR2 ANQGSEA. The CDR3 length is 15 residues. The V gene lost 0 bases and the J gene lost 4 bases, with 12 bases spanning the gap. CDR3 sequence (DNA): TGCAGCGTTGAAGATCGGGGCAGCCATAATGAAAAACTGTTTTTT. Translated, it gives CSVEDRGSHNEKLFF.

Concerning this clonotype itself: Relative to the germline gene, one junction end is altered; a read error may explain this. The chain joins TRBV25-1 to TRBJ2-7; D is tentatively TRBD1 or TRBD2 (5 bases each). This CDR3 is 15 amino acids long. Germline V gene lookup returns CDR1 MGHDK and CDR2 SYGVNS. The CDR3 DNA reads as TGTGCCAGCAGTGAATCTCCTACGGGGTTAGGGGAGCGGTACTTC. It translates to CASSESPTGLGERYF.

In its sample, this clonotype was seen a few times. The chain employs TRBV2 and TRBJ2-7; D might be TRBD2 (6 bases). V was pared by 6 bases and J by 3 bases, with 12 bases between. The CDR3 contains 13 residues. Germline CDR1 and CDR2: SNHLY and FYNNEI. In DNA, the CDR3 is TGTGCCAGCAGCGCGGGGAGGCTCTACGAGCAGTACTTC. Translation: CASSAGRLYEQYF.

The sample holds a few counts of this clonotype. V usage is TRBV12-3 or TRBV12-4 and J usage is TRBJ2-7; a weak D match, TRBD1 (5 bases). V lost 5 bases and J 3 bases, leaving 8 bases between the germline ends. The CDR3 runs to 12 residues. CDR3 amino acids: CASSIRDYEQYF. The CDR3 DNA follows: TGTGCCAGCAGTATCAGGGACTACGAGCAGTACTTC.

The CDR3 loop is CASSRGGFSNQPQHF. The CDR3, as DNA: TGTGCCAGCAGCCGGGGGGGGTTTAGCAATCAGCCCCAGCATTTT. V is TRBV5-5 and J is TRBJ1-5, with D possibly TRBD1 on 5 matching bases. CDR1 SGHKS and CDR2 YYEKEE come from the germline V gene (reference sequence). V lost 4 bases, J lost 0 bases, and 11 bases lay in between. The CDR3 sequence is 15 residues long.

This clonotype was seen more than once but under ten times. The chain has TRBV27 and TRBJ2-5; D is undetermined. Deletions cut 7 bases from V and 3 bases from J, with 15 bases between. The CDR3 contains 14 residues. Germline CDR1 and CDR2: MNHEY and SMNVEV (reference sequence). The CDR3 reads CASKQRRWEETQYF. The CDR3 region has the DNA TGTGCCAGCAAACAGCGACGGTGGGAAGAGACCCAGTACTTC.

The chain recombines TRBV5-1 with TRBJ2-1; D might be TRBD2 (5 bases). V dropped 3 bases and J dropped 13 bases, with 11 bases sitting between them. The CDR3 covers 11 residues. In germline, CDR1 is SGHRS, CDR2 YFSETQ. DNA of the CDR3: TGCGCCAGCAGCTCGAGGGAGACCCAGTTCTTC. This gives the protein CASSSRETQFF.

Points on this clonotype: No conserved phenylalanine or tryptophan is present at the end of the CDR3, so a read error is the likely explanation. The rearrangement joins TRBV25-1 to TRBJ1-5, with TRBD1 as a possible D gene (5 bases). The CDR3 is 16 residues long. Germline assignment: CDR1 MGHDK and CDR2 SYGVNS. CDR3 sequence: CPHAYIAPPRGQPQHL. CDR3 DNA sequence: TGTCCCCACGCATATATCGCGCCTCCAAGGGGTCAGCCCCAGCATCTT.

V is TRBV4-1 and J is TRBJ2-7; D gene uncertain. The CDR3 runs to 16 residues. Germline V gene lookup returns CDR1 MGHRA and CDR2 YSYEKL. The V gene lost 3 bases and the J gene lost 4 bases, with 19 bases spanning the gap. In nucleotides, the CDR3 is TGCGCCAGCAGCCAGAAGGGATTGGTTCCCGGGTACGAGCAGTACTTC. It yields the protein CASSQKGLVPGYEQYF.

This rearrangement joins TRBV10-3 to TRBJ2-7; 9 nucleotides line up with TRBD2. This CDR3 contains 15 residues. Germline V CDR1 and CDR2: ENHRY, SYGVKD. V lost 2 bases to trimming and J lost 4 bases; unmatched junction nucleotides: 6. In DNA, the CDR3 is TGTGCCATCAGTGAGCTAGCGGGGTCCTCTTACGAGCAGTACTTC. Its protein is CAISELAGSSYEQYF.

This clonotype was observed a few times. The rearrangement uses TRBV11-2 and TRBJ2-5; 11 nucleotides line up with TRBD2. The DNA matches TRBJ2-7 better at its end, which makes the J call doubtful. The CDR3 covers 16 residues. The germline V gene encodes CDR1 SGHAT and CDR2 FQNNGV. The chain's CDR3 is CASSLGASGRWNEQYF. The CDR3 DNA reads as TGTGCCAGCAGCTTAGGTGCTAGCGGGAGGTGGAACGAGCAGTACTTC.

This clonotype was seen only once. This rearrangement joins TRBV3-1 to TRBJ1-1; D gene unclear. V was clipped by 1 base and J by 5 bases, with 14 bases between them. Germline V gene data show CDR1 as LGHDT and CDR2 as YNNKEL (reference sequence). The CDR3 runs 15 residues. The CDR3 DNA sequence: TGTGCCAGCAGCCAAGGCGGGGTAGGCAGGACTGAAGCTTTCTTT. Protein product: CASSQGGVGRTEAFF.

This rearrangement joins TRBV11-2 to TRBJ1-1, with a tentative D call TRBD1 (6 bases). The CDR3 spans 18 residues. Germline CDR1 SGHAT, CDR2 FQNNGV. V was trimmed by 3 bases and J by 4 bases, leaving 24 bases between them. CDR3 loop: CASSFLLSRGGGGTEAFF. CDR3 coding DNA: TGTGCCAGCAGCTTTCTTCTTTCCAGGGGCGGGGGAGGCACTGAAGCTTTCTTT.

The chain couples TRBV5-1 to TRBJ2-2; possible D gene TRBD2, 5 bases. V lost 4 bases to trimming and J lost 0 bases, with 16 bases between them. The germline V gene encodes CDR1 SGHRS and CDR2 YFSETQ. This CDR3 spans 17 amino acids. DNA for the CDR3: TGCGCCAGCAGCCAATCCCCCCCGGGGACGAACACCGGGGAGCTGTTTTTT. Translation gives CASSQSPPGTNTGELFF.

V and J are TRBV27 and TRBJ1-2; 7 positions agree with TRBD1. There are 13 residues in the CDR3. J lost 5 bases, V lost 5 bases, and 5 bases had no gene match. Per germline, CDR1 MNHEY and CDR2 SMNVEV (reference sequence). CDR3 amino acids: CASSPETGYGYTF. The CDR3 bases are TGTGCCAGCAGTCCGGAGACAGGGTATGGCTACACCTTC.

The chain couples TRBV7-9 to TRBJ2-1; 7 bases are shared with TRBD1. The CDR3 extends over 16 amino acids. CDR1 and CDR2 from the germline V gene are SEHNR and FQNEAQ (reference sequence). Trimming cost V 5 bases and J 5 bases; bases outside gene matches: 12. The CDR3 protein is CASSPTSGGAHNEQFF. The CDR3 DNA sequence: TGTGCCAGCAGCCCGACCTCAGGGGGAGCACACAATGAGCAGTTCTTC.

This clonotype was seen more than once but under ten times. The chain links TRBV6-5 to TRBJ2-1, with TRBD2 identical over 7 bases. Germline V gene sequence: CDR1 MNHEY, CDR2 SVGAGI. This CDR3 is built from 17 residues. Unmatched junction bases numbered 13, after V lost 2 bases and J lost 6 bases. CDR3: CASSYPAGVRRLNEQFF. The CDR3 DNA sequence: TGTGCCAGCAGTTACCCCGCGGGGGTGAGAAGACTCAATGAGCAGTTCTTC.

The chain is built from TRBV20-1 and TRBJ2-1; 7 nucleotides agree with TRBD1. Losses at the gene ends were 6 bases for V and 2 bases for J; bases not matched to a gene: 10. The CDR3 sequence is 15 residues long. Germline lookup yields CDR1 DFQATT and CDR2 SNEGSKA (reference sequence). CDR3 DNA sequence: TGCAGTGCCCCCAGGCCCGGGACAGCCTACAATGAGCAGTTCTTC. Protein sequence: CSAPRPGTAYNEQFF.

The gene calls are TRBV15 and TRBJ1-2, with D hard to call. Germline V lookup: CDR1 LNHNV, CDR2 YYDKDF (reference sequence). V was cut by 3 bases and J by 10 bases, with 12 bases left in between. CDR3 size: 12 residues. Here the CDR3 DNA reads TGTGCCACCAGCAGCGGGTGGGATAACTACACCTTC. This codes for CATSSGWDNYTF.

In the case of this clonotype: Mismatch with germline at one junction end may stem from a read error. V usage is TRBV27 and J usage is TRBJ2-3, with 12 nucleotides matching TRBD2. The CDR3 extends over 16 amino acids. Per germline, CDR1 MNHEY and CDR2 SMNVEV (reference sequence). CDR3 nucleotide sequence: TGTGCCAGCAGTTTCACTAGCGGGGGGATCTCAGATACGCGGTATTTT. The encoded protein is CASSFTSGGISDTRYF.